A single T cell receptor beta chain is shown here with its context. Sequenced by immunoSEQ multiplex PCR; TCRdb stores in-frame clones only, minus some. The top ten hold 1% to 1.5% of the sample, which has 55,000 to 75,000 clones, roughly nine tenths seen once. This CDR3 contains 16 residues. The V end lost 0 bases, the J end lost 0 bases, and 10 bases lay between the germline ends. Germline V lookup: CDR1 SEHNR, CDR2 FQNEAQ (reference sequence). These data come from a study of T cell changes during pregnancy in multiple sclerosis. The sequence was obtained from a female donor in good health, enrolled as a control in a pregnancy study. The chain couples TRBV7-9 to TRBJ2-3; D call uncertain. The specimen comprised peripheral blood, sampled after pregnancy. The CDR3 region is CASSLAGSSSTDTQYF. The DNA for the CDR3 is TGTGCCAGCAGCTTAGCGGGCAGCTCTAGCACAGATACGCAGTATTTT.